The subject of this entry is one TCR beta chain. The antigen remains undetermined. This entry is derived from a study of cytomegalovirus exposure and HLA in healthy donors. Researchers ran the PCR with 60 Vbeta and 13 Jbeta primers. Produced via immunoSEQ multiplex PCR; TCRdb's table is partial and in-frame only. The sample includes under 300,000 clones, about 86% of them seen just once. Donors likely had unrecorded immune exposures despite being nominally healthy when sampled. Trimming removed 5 bases from V and 1 base from J, with 9 bases in between. The germline gives CDR1 MNHEY, CDR2 SMNVEV (reference sequence). The CDR3 spans 13 residues. Study-wide points: Analysis performed later showed TCR beta chains linked to HLA being more clonally expanded than equally common others. Indistinguishability led to the exclusion of some V segments, TRBV6-2 and TRBV6-3 included.

The sequenced material came from PBMCs. V gene TRBV27 combines with J gene TRBJ2-7; a possible D gene is TRBD1 (5 bases). The clonotype originates from a woman aged 60 to 75 in good health and CMV-seropositive. This chain's CDR3 is CASSPRTSYEQYF. In DNA form, the CDR3 reads TGTGCCAGCAGTCCCCGGACATCCTACGAGCAGTACTTC.